This TCR beta chain was recovered during a study of T cell responses to AZD1222 COVID-19 vaccine. Overall study results and limits: Two AZD1222 doses significantly raised spike-specific TCR breadth and depth over controls. Reports say nearly half of spike-specific TCRs go after unmutated variant regions. Vaccine-associated CD4 TCRs spanned spike, dominant at 160-218 and 743-854. Mostly white British, mostly female donors; authors suggested clonal diversity may be underestimated.

Measured with immunoSEQ multiplex PCR; TCRdb has only the in-frame clones, and not every one. There are over 100,000 clones in the sample; about 90% occur only once, and over 6.5% lies in the top ten. As to this clone: Its cognate antigen is unknown.

This CDR3 spans 13 amino acids. V was shortened by 8 bases and J by 6 bases, with 17 bases between the two germline ends. Germline assignment: CDR1 SQVTM and CDR2 ANQGSEA. J is TRBJ2-1 and V is TRBV29-1, with TRBD1 as a possible D gene (5 bases). This specimen was peripheral blood, taken on day 0 of AZD1222 vaccination. The source of this sequence is an adult in good health. CDR3 residues: CSLTAFFGNEQFF. The CDR3 DNA sequence: TGCAGCCTGACAGCCTTTTTTGGCAATGAGCAGTTCTTC.